These T cell receptor beta chains were read from a single sample in a study of cytomegalovirus exposure and HLA in healthy donors. Generated by immunoSEQ multiplex PCR, the TCRdb table keeps only in-frame clones and is missing some. The sample consists of 150,000 to 200,000 clones, roughly 77% of them appearing once. Sequenced material: PBMCs. The source is a man in his fifties in good health and CMV-seropositive. Both conserved end residues are part of each CDR3. The listing skips clone size in some rows; elsewhere it reads once, few, many or a size class.

cdr3_aa,j_call,clone_size,v_call
CASSRTVSTYEQYF,TRBJ2-7,few,TRBV9
CASTGGGWGTEAFF,TRBJ1-1,once,TRBV6-5
CATRGAPLAGELFF,TRBJ2-2,once,TRBV28
CASSQDIVSPLHF,TRBJ1-6,once,TRBV4-1
CASSHGTSPHEQFF,TRBJ2-1,NA,TRBV6-5
CASSVEAVTGGHYNEQFF,TRBJ2-1,NA,TRBV9
CSVDSRLRGYGYTF,TRBJ1-2,few,TRBV29-1
CASSIRGTGLYGYTF,TRBJ1-2,NA,TRBV19
CASRPWGQIQETQYF,TRBJ2-5,NA,TRBV27
CASSQIGQEDQPQHF,TRBJ1-5,NA,TRBV6-1
CASSSDRGRGPGF,TRBJ2-7,NA,TRBV6-6
CASSQEGQGATPGELFF,TRBJ2-2,NA,TRBV4-2
CASSLDGVGQPQHF,TRBJ1-5,once,TRBV5-1
CASSVGGGADEQFF,TRBJ2-1,few,TRBV9
CASSLAGTGGFGYTF,TRBJ1-2,NA,TRBV5-1
CASSSLYPDSTLGRVWFF,TRBJ2-1,NA,TRBV5-1
CASSVPGFNEQFF,TRBJ2-1,NA,TRBV9
CASFGPRQGTHEQYF,TRBJ2-7,NA,TRBV10-1
CASSSGLAGEHTFYNEQFF,TRBJ2-1,NA,TRBV11-2
CASSQGTGRRAGELFF,TRBJ2-2,NA,TRBV4-3
CATDNRAASGANVLTF,TRBJ2-6,NA,TRBV19
CASSPQGQMNTEAFF,TRBJ1-1,few,TRBV18
CSVGFRGASTDTQYF,TRBJ2-3,NA,TRBV29-1
CASSDPVSREAGNTIYF,TRBJ1-3,NA,TRBV5-1
CASTSGRTSTDTQYF,TRBJ2-3,few,TRBV5-4
CASSLASGQYF,TRBJ2-5,NA,TRBV7-2
CASSPTSGGVETQYF,TRBJ2-5,NA,TRBV18
CASSQALGVYGTGRDTGELFF,TRBJ2-2,NA,TRBV4-2
CASSTSGTGGRVNQPQHF,TRBJ1-5,NA,TRBV10-1
CASSHSGQDDQPQHF,TRBJ1-5,few,TRBV4-3
CASRAGTSPTEQYF,TRBJ2-7,NA,TRBV6-5
CASSSPLGGGGSYEQYF,TRBJ2-7,NA,TRBV7-9
CASSLVPQGPRNNEQFF,TRBJ2-1,NA,TRBV5-4
CASSLRDSRIHEQYF,TRBJ2-7,few,TRBV5-1
CASSRGHDSGANVLTF,TRBJ2-6,few,TRBV5-4
CASSLVLGAISNTEAFF,TRBJ1-1,NA,TRBV7-2
CASSAGTSPVYEQYF,TRBJ2-7,NA,TRBV10-1
CASSQEGDQPQHF,TRBJ1-5,NA,TRBV4-1
CASSEPGELYYEQYF,TRBJ2-7,NA,TRBV2
CATSRTGPNTEAFF,TRBJ1-1,NA,TRBV15
CASSSTGYYGYTF,TRBJ1-2,NA,TRBV28
CASSQTGTGGWVSNQPQHF,TRBJ1-5,NA,TRBV4-1
CASSYSWGHYNEQFF,TRBJ2-1,NA,TRBV6-5
CASSQGGGTGGWEKLFF,TRBJ1-4,NA,TRBV4-1
CASSLYSILETNTEAFF,TRBJ1-1,NA,TRBV7-6
CASSVTGEAVGEKLFF,TRBJ1-4,NA,TRBV5-1
CSVESQGSLTDTQYF,TRBJ2-3,NA,TRBV29-1
CSVRPGTENSPLHF,TRBJ1-6,NA,TRBV29-1
CASSFNGYNSPLHF,TRBJ1-6,once,TRBV5-1
CAWSRTPGTGGGKLFF,TRBJ1-4,NA,TRBV30
CASGTGVQETQYF,TRBJ2-5,once,TRBV11-2
CSSGETYTQYF,TRBJ2-3,NA,TRBV19
CASSLGGVSYNEQFF,TRBJ2-1,NA,TRBV7-3